Following are 14 T cell receptor beta chains from one sample sequenced in a study of T cells in Graves' hyperthyroidism and ophthalmopathy. The TCR beta CDR3 regions underwent amplification using RNA transcripts as the source. TCR CDR3 underwent first-round RT-PCR with the HTBI primer set. TCRdb recomputed calls from the multiplex PCR reads with MiXCR, one row per CDR3 protein. This table has about 400,000 distinct CDR3 sequences, around 15% appearing once. Sequenced sample: blood. These receptor sequences come from a man between 45 and 60 years old with Graves' ophthalmopathy.

V usage is TRBV20-1 and J usage is TRBJ2-7, with D perhaps given as TRBD1 or TRBD2 (5 bases each). Germline CDR1 DFQATT, CDR2 SNEGSKA (reference sequence). Between the trimmed V and J ends, which lost 2 bases and 7 bases, there was a span of 18 bases. CDR3 length: 14 amino acids. The CDR3 DNA reads as TGCAGTGCTAGAATGGTGGTCGGGGCGAGGGAGCAGTACTTC. Its translation: CSARMVVGAREQYF.

The chain couples TRBV19 to TRBJ1-5, with 9 bases fitting TRBD1. The CDR3 length is 15 residues. Germline V gives CDR1 LNHDA, CDR2 SQIVND (reference sequence). V lost 2 bases and J lost 4; bases outside the gene matches: 3. CDR3 DNA sequence: TGTGCCAGTAGTATACAGGGACAGGGAAATCAGCCCCAGCATTTT. As protein: CASSIQGQGNQPQHF.

This clonotype has ten or more counts. This chain connects TRBV3-1 to TRBJ2-5; D possibly matches TRBD1 or TRBD2 (5 bases each). The ends were cut back, 4 bases at V and 5 bases at J, with 17 bases in the middle. Germline values: CDR1 LGHDT, CDR2 YNNKEL (reference sequence). The CDR3 runs 15 residues. The CDR3 loop is CASSLGAGSGETQYF. The CDR3 nucleotides read TGTGCCAGCAGCCTCGGGGCAGGGAGTGGGGAGACCCAGTACTTC.

This clonotype was observed at least ten times. This sequence joins TRBV7-9 and TRBJ2-7; 7 bases align to TRBD1. Germline V gene sequence: CDR1 SEHNR, CDR2 FQNEAQ (reference sequence). V trimming: 5 bases; J trimming: 4 bases; junction bases outside the gene matches: 14. The CDR3 length is 16 residues. CDR3 sequence reads: CASSQPTGTVGYEQYF. The CDR3 DNA sequence: TGTGCCAGCAGCCAACCGACCGGGACAGTCGGGTACGAGCAGTACTTC.

This clonotype has a count of ten or more. The chain is built from TRBV7-2 and TRBJ2-7; D is possibly TRBD2 (6 bases). V shed 8 bases and J shed 6 bases, with 17 bases lying between them. This CDR3 region has 13 residues. The germline gives CDR1 SGHTA, CDR2 FQGNSA. The CDR3 DNA is TGTGCCAGCGTTCGGGAGCTGATCGGCGAGCAGTACTTC. It codes for CASVRELIGEQYF.

The sample holds many counts of this clonotype. This sequence joins TRBV3-1 and TRBJ1-2, with 7 bases fitting TRBD1. Looked up from germline, CDR1 is LGHDT and CDR2 is YNNKEL (reference sequence). J was trimmed by 6 bases and V by 0 bases; bases with no gene match: 7. The length of the CDR3 is 15 residues. The CDR3 here is CASSQERGLGHGYTF. The CDR3, as DNA: TGTGCCAGCAGCCAAGAGAGGGGGCTTGGTCATGGCTACACCTTC.

This clonotype appeared many times. V and J are TRBV5-5 and TRBJ2-1; 8 nucleotides line up with TRBD2. CDR1 is SGHKS and CDR2 is YYEKEE in the germline V gene (reference sequence). This CDR3 is built from 18 residues. V shed 4 bases, J shed 1 base, and the junction held 13 bases outside the gene matches. The CDR3 loop reads CASSPGAQAGVSYNEQFF. CDR3 DNA sequence: TGTGCCAGCAGCCCCGGCGCACAAGCGGGAGTATCCTACAATGAGCAGTTCTTC.

This clonotype appeared many times. This chain uses TRBV12-3 or TRBV12-4 with TRBJ2-7; tentatively, D is TRBD2 (5 bases). Between the trimmed V and J ends, which lost 0 bases and 2 bases, there was a span of 14 bases. The CDR3 runs 16 residues. Here the CDR3 DNA reads TGTGCCAGCAGTTTAGCGCTAGAGGGAGTGGCCTACGAGCAGTACTTC. It yields the protein CASSLALEGVAYEQYF.

The V gene is TRBV5-8, the J gene TRBJ2-2; no firm D call. CDR3 size: 17 residues. V was trimmed by 4 bases and J by 0 bases, leaving 16 bases between them. Per germline, CDR1 SGHTS and CDR2 YDEGEE. The CDR3 region is CASSGRDGIPNTGELFF. The CDR3 region has the DNA TGTGCCAGCAGCGGTCGAGACGGAATACCGAACACCGGGGAGCTGTTTTTT.

This clonotype was seen a few times. This chain joins TRBV24-1 and TRBJ2-3; D uncertain. The ends were cut back, 0 bases at V and 2 bases at J, with 8 bases in the middle. Germline values: CDR1 KGHDR, CDR2 SFDVKD. This CDR3 comprises 15 residues. CDR3 bases: TGTGCCACCAGTGATTTGAACGGATACACAGATACGCAGTATTTT. Amino acids: CATSDLNGYTDTQYF.

This clonotype was counted between two and nine times. CDR3 in amino acids: CASSHLRGGPHAFF. The CDR3 region has the DNA TGTGCCAGCAGCCACCTCCGGGGGGGCCCGCATGCTTTCTTT. The chain has TRBV7-9 and TRBJ1-1; TRBD1 might be the D (6 bases). The germline CDR1 and CDR2 sequences are SEHNR and FQNEAQ (reference sequence). The CDR3 is 14 residues long. The V end lost 5 bases, the J end lost 11 bases, and 21 bases lay between the germline ends.

This clonotype was counted only a few times. J is TRBJ1-4 and V is TRBV12-3 or TRBV12-4; TRBD1 matches 8 bases. V gave up 6 bases and J gave up 5 bases; unmatched junction bases: 8. The CDR3 extends over 15 amino acids. CDR3 nucleotide sequence: TGTGCCAGCAGGCCGGGACAGGCACCAAATGAAAAACTGTTTTTT. Its translation is CASRPGQAPNEKLFF.

This clonotype was seen repeatedly, ten times or more. The chain couples TRBV7-9 to TRBJ2-7; D possibly corresponds to TRBD2 (6 bases). V lost 5 bases and J 6 bases, leaving 17 bases between the germline ends. Germline lookup yields CDR1 SEHNR and CDR2 FQNEAQ (reference sequence). This CDR3 is built from 14 residues. This CDR3 is CASSHEVLAREQYF. CDR3 DNA sequence: TGTGCCAGCAGCCACGAGGTTCTAGCGCGCGAGCAGTACTTC.

This clonotype was observed at least ten times. J is TRBJ2-1 and V is TRBV20-1; 8 positions agree with TRBD2. V dropped 1 base and J dropped 6; count of bases not matched to a gene: 5. CDR3 length equals 14 residues. Germline loops: CDR1 DFQATT, CDR2 SNEGSKA (reference sequence). The CDR3 here is CSARVPSGFNEQFF. CDR3 in DNA: TGCAGTGCTAGAGTTCCTAGCGGGTTCAATGAGCAGTTCTTC.